The 8 T cell receptor beta chains given below trace back to one sample, sequenced in a study of T cell repertoires in cytomegalovirus infection. Using its own MiXCR run on the reads, TCRdb lists one record per CDR3 protein. The sample lists approximately 500,000 distinct CDR3 sequences; roughly 10% were seen once. What was sequenced was PBMCs. These receptors all come from a human donor in good health (CMV status not recorded). Some clones in this sample may be carry-over from other donors' samples.

This clonotype was recorded many times. This chain links TRBV27 with TRBJ1-5; no firm D call. The germline V and J ends were trimmed by 5 bases and 5 bases, with 13 bases remaining between them. Germline CDR1 reads MNHEY; CDR2 reads SMNVEV (reference sequence). CDR3 length equals 14 residues. The CDR3 reads CASSPAQSYQPQHF. The CDR3 DNA reads as TGTGCCAGCAGTCCCGCACAGTCGTATCAGCCCCAGCATTTT.

This clonotype was seen ten or more times. The J gene is TRBJ2-5, the V gene TRBV5-1; TRBD2 agrees at 9 bases. This CDR3 spans 14 amino acids. V shed 4 bases and J 4 bases; nucleotides not matched to a gene: 5. In germline, CDR1 is SGHRS, CDR2 YFSETQ. This chain's CDR3 is CASSPTSGGETQYF. The DNA for the CDR3 is TGCGCCAGCAGCCCGACTAGCGGCGGAGAGACCCAGTACTTC.

Ten or more counts support this clonotype. This sequence joins TRBV7-9 and TRBJ2-7; 7 nucleotides align to TRBD2. The CDR3 sequence is 15 residues long. Germline values: CDR1 SEHNR, CDR2 FQNEAQ (reference sequence). Losses at the gene ends were 6 bases for V and 0 bases for J; bases not matched to a gene: 8. CDR3 bases: TGTGCCAGCAGTCGAAGCGGGGCTAGCTCCTACGAGCAGTACTTC. As protein: CASSRSGASSYEQYF.

This clonotype was observed at least ten times. The J gene is TRBJ2-4, the V gene TRBV5-1; 8 bases line up with TRBD2. Germline-derived CDR1 and CDR2 are SGHRS and YFSETQ. V lost 4 bases to trimming and J lost 7 bases; unmatched junction nucleotides: 7. The CDR3 totals 14 residues. The CDR3 DNA is TGCGCCAGCAGCACCAGCGGGGGAGAGAACATTCAGTACTTC. Protein product: CASSTSGGENIQYF.

The rearrangement uses TRBV11-2 and TRBJ2-2; 11 bases map to TRBD1. The length of the CDR3 is 14 residues. Looked up from germline, CDR1 is SGHAT and CDR2 is FQNNGV. V lost 7 bases, J lost 7 bases, and 5 bases stayed unmatched. The CDR3 reads CASKRTGGIGELFF. In nucleotides, the CDR3 is TGTGCCAGCAAGCGGACAGGGGGCATCGGGGAGCTGTTTTTT.

This clonotype was recorded at least ten times. The J gene is TRBJ1-1, the V gene TRBV5-5; D is ambiguous. Trimming pared 0 bases from V and 0 bases from J, leaving 12 bases between. Germline V gene lookup returns CDR1 SGHKS and CDR2 YYEKEE (reference sequence). The length of the CDR3 is 16 residues. The CDR3 sequence is CASSLGGSFMNTEAFF. DNA of the CDR3: TGTGCCAGCAGCTTGGGAGGATCGTTTATGAACACTGAAGCTTTCTTT.

This clonotype was seen ten or more times. V is TRBV12-3 or TRBV12-4 and J is TRBJ2-3; 9 nucleotides agree with TRBD2. The J segment lost 6 bases and the V segment lost 7 bases, leaving 14 bases of the junction unmatched. The CDR3 extends over 16 amino acids. The DNA of the CDR3 is TGTGCCAGCAACTCCAGAGGGACTAGCAGAGGTGATACGCAGTATTTT. This sequence encodes CASNSRGTSRGDTQYF.

A few counts support this clonotype. V is TRBV7-3 and J is TRBJ2-7; D gene ambiguous. CDR1 SGHTA and CDR2 FQGTGA come from the germline V gene. CDR3 size: 13 residues. V was trimmed by 5 bases and J by 3 bases, leaving 11 bases between them. CDR3 protein: CASSPDGYYEQYF. The CDR3 DNA reads TGTGCCAGCAGCCCGGACGGATACTACGAGCAGTACTTC.